These 26 T cell receptor beta chains were all obtained from the same sample, sequenced in a study of cytomegalovirus exposure and HLA in healthy donors. The PCR employed 60 Vbeta primers together with 13 Jbeta primers. Generated by immunoSEQ multiplex PCR, the TCRdb table keeps only in-frame clones and is missing some. The sample includes 65,000 to 75,000 clones, 65% to 80% of them seen just once. The specimen sequenced was PBMCs. These receptors all stem from a man aged 40-49 years in good health and CMV-seropositive.

The V gene is TRBV30, the J gene TRBJ2-7; tentatively, D is TRBD1 (5 bases). The CDR3 has 15 amino acids. V lost 5 bases and J 3 bases, leaving 20 bases between the germline ends. Germline CDR1 and CDR2: GTSNPN and SVGIG (reference sequence). The CDR3 DNA sequence: TGTGCCTGGGAACCGAACAGGTTTAGGCGCTACGAGCAGTACTTC. This encodes CAWEPNRFRRYEQYF.

This clone was seen a few times. The chain is built from TRBV19 and TRBJ1-1; tentative D call: TRBD1 (5 bases). From germline, CDR1 is LNHDA and CDR2 SQIVND (reference sequence). Trimming took 7 bases from V and 0 from J, leaving 12 bases between them. CDR3 length equals 14 residues. Here the CDR3 DNA reads TGTGCCAGTACTCGTGGGGCGGTGAACACTGAAGCTTTCTTT. It yields the protein CASTRGAVNTEAFF. Full variable domain (outside the CDR3, taken from reference TRBV19 and TRBJ1-1): DGGITQSPKYLFRKEGQNVTLSCEQNLNHDAMYWYRQDPGQGLRLIYYSQIVNDFQKGDIAEGYSVSREKKESFPLTVTSAQKNPTAFYLCASTRGAVNTEAFFGQGTRLTVV.

This clone has only one observation. In DNA form, the CDR3 reads TGTGCCAGCAGCTTACCCAGAGGGGGCCCTGGAAACACCATATATTTT. Its translation: CASSLPRGGPGNTIYF. J is TRBJ1-3 and V is TRBV7-6, with TRBD1 identical over 7 bases. This CDR3 comprises 16 residues. V trimming: 2 bases; J trimming: 2 bases; junction bases outside the gene matches: 6. In germline, CDR1 is SGHVS, CDR2 FNYEAQ.

The V and J genes are TRBV14 and TRBJ2-1; 8 nucleotides agree with TRBD2. The V and J ends lost 7 bases and 4 bases, in that order; junction bases with no gene match: 3. The CDR3 loop spans 13 amino acids. Per germline, CDR1 SGHDN and CDR2 FVKESK. CDR3 sequence reads: CASTSGFYNEQFF. As DNA, the CDR3 is TGTGCCAGCACTAGCGGGTTTTACAATGAGCAGTTCTTC.

This chain joins TRBV5-4 and TRBJ1-1; 10 bases line up with TRBD1. Germline CDR1 is SGHNT and CDR2 is YYREEE (reference sequence). The CDR3 runs 17 residues. V lost 5 bases and J lost 5; bases outside the gene matches: 15. The CDR3 sequence is CASRRGTGDIQGTEAFF. CDR3 DNA sequence: TGTGCCAGCAGACGGGGGACAGGGGACATTCAGGGGACTGAAGCTTTCTTT.

The chain employs TRBV6-1 and TRBJ1-5; D is uncertain. Germline V CDR1 and CDR2: MNHNS, SASEGT. V was cut by 2 bases and J by 9 bases, with 5 bases left in between. This CDR3 spans 11 amino acids. DNA of the CDR3: TGTGCCAGCAGTGAACCGGGGCCCCAGCATTTT. Translating it yields CASSEPGPQHF.

The chain links TRBV6-1 to TRBJ1-3; TRBD1 aligns across 10 bases. The junction had 5 bases not matched to a gene; V was cut back by 6 bases and J by 3 bases. The CDR3 runs 15 residues. Looked up from germline, CDR1 is MNHNS and CDR2 is SASEGT. CDR3 DNA: TGTGCCAGCAGCCTAGGACAGGGGGGTGGAAACACCATATATTTT. The encoded protein is CASSLGQGGGNTIYF.

The rearrangement joins TRBV7-6 to TRBJ2-3, with D maybe TRBD2 (6 bases). Per the germline V gene, CDR1 is SGHVS and CDR2 is FNYEAQ. This CDR3 has 17 amino acids. Trimming left V 4 bases short and J 4 bases short, with 21 bases between. The CDR3 DNA sequence: TGTGCCAGCAGCTCCCCTTTAGCGGAGTCGGGGCCAGATACGCAGTATTTT. Protein: CASSSPLAESGPDTQYF.

The chain couples TRBV30 to TRBJ1-1; D remains ambiguous. The CDR3 runs 11 residues. Trimming pared 4 bases from V and 3 bases from J, leaving 6 bases between. Germline V lookup: CDR1 GTSNPN, CDR2 SVGIG (reference sequence). CDR3 amino acids: CAWIFYTEAFF. CDR3 DNA sequence: TGTGCCTGGATCTTCTACACTGAAGCTTTCTTT.

This chain connects TRBV4-3 to TRBJ2-1, with 14 bases aligning to TRBD2. The trim removed 4 bases at V and 0 bases at J, leaving 2 bases unmatched. Germline V gene lookup returns CDR1 LGHNA and CDR2 YSLEER. The CDR3 extends over 17 amino acids. In nucleotides, the CDR3 is TGCGCCAGCAGCCCCGGGACTAGCGGGAGCTCCTACAATGAGCAGTTCTTC. It encodes CASSPGTSGSSYNEQFF.

This chain uses TRBV6-1 with TRBJ1-2, with 8 nucleotides matching TRBD1. The CDR3 contains 15 residues. Trimming cost V 6 bases and J 7 bases; bases outside gene matches: 13. CDR1 and CDR2 (germline): MNHNS, SASEGT. CDR3 sequence reads: CASSLRQGHPSGYTF. CDR3 sequence (DNA): TGTGCCAGCAGCTTGCGACAGGGGCACCCAAGTGGCTACACCTTC.

In DNA form, the CDR3 reads TGTGCCAGCAGCTCCTTTCAGGAGCAGTACTTC. This encodes CASSSFQEQYF. The chain combines TRBV5-8 with TRBJ2-7; D gene uncertain. V was pared by 3 bases and J by 7 bases, with 8 bases between. Germline V lookup: CDR1 SGHTS, CDR2 YDEGEE. CDR3 size: 11 residues.

There are a few counts of this clone. V is TRBV7-2 and J is TRBJ2-1, with D unclear. Germline values: CDR1 SGHTA, CDR2 FQGNSA. Trimming cost V 2 bases and J 9 bases, with 5 bases left between them. This CDR3 has 11 residues. CDR3 region: CASSLSIEQFF. CDR3 sequence (DNA): TGTGCCAGCAGCTTAAGCATTGAGCAGTTCTTC.

This clone is a singleton in its sample. The junction differs from germline at one of its ends, possibly a read error. V gene TRBV7-7 combines with J gene TRBJ2-1, with 12 bases aligning to TRBD2. The CDR3 extends over 14 amino acids. Germline V gives CDR1 SSHAT, CDR2 FNYEAQ (reference sequence). CDR3 coding DNA: TGTGCTAGCAGCTTAACTAGCGGGGGGAATGAGCAGTTCTTC. Its translation: CASSLTSGGNEQFF. Supplemented by reference TRBV7-7 and TRBJ2-1, the full variable domain reads GAGVSQSPRYKVTKRGQDVTLRCDPISSHATLYWYQQALGQGPEFLTYFNYEAQPDKSGLPSDRFSAERPEGSISTLTIQRTEQRDSAMYRCASSLTSGGNEQFFGPGTRLTVL.

The rearrangement joins TRBV6-5 to TRBJ2-7, with D hard to call. The length of the CDR3 is 12 residues. V lost 8 bases and J 2 bases, leaving 10 bases between the germline ends. CDR1 is MNHEY and CDR2 is SVGAGI in the germline V gene. The CDR3 is CASGAVPYEQYF. As DNA, the CDR3 is TGTGCCAGCGGTGCGGTCCCCTACGAGCAGTACTTC.

The chain couples TRBV19 to TRBJ1-1; D ambiguous. Germline V gene data show CDR1 as LNHDA and CDR2 as SQIVND (reference sequence). The length of the CDR3 is 16 residues. Trimming left V 7 bases short and J 2 bases short, with 20 bases between. This chain's CDR3 is CASTPGGGPANTEAFF. In DNA form, the CDR3 reads TGTGCCAGTACTCCAGGAGGTGGACCGGCTAACACTGAAGCTTTCTTT.

The J gene is TRBJ2-7, the V gene TRBV6-1; 9 nucleotides line up with TRBD1. Germline V gene lookup returns CDR1 MNHNS and CDR2 SASEGT. Trimming cost V 6 bases and J 2 bases; bases outside gene matches: 17. The CDR3 is 18 amino acids. In DNA, the CDR3 is TGTGCCAGCAGGGAAAGGGTAACGTGGGGGGACAGGGCCTACGAGCAGTACTTC. Protein sequence: CASRERVTWGDRAYEQYF.

This clone was recorded a few times. The chain combines TRBV7-2 with TRBJ2-3, with D possibly matching TRBD2 (6 bases). Germline lookup yields CDR1 SGHTA and CDR2 FQGNSA. The germline V and J ends were trimmed by 4 bases and 6 bases, with 20 bases remaining between them. This CDR3 has 16 amino acids. As DNA, the CDR3 is TGTGCCAGCAGCTCAGAGGGACTCGGTGTGAGTGATACGCAGTATTTT. It specifies CASSSEGLGVSDTQYF.

The chain couples TRBV5-1 to TRBJ1-2, with D possibly matching TRBD1 (6 bases). V was clipped by 4 bases and J by 0 bases, with 16 bases between them. This CDR3 is built from 16 residues. Germline CDR1 is SGHRS and CDR2 is YFSETQ. The CDR3 sequence is CASSVGRQAANYGYTF. The CDR3 DNA sequence: TGCGCCAGCAGCGTAGGGCGACAGGCAGCTAACTATGGCTACACCTTC.

DNA for the CDR3: TGTGCCAGTAGTCGTATATACCCCGGGGGCAATCAGCCCCAGCATTTT. Residues: CASSRIYPGGNQPQHF. The chain links TRBV19 to TRBJ1-5; D is ambiguous. The germline CDR1 and CDR2 sequences are LNHDA and SQIVND (reference sequence). There are 16 residues in the CDR3. The V end lost 5 bases, the J end lost 2 bases, and 16 bases lay between the germline ends.

This clone was seen more than once but under ten times. V is TRBV7-2 and J is TRBJ2-3, with 11 bases aligning to TRBD2. This CDR3 contains 16 residues. J lost 2 bases, V lost 5 bases, and 6 bases had no gene match. Germline CDR1 and CDR2: SGHTA and FQGNSA. Here the CDR3 reads CASSPSGGLHTDTQYF. The CDR3 DNA is TGTGCCAGCAGCCCTAGCGGGGGGCTACACACAGATACGCAGTATTTT.

The chain has TRBV30 and TRBJ2-2; 7 bases match TRBD2. This CDR3 has 15 residues. The V and J ends lost 3 bases and 4 bases, in that order; junction bases with no gene match: 8. Germline assignment: CDR1 GTSNPN and CDR2 SVGIG (reference sequence). For the CDR3, the DNA is TGTGCCTGGAGCCTCGGACTAGGGACCACCGGGGAGCTGTTTTTT. It is translated as CAWSLGLGTTGELFF.

A single count supports this clone. This chain joins TRBV28 and TRBJ2-5; 7 bases map to TRBD2. CDR3 length equals 18 residues. Germline values: CDR1 MDHEN, CDR2 SYDVKM. Unmatched junction bases numbered 16, after V lost 5 bases and J lost 1 base. Here the CDR3 DNA reads TGTGCCAGCAGTCCTGGACTAGTGGAAGAACCGGGCCAAGAGACCCAGTACTTC. It codes for CASSPGLVEEPGQETQYF.

For this clone: Its ends do not fully match the called genes, so a read error is possible. The rearrangement links TRBV7-3 to TRBJ2-4; 10 nucleotides agree with TRBD2. Germline V gives CDR1 SGHTA, CDR2 FQGTGA. The CDR3 is 12 amino acids. The CDR3 DNA is TGTGCCAGCAGCTTTCAACTAGCGGGGCCCGACTTC. Translated: CASSFQLAGPDF.

This clone was detected only a few times. The chain combines TRBV9 with TRBJ1-1; D unclear. This CDR3 comprises 14 residues. Germline V gene data show CDR1 as SGDLS and CDR2 as YYNGEE. V was clipped by 0 bases and J by 6 bases, with 12 bases between them. The CDR3 bases are TGTGCCAGCAGCGTAGGTCCGTCGACATCTGAAGCTTTCTTT. This sequence encodes CASSVGPSTSEAFF.

The chain combines TRBV11-3 with TRBJ2-1, with TRBD2 identical over 7 bases. V was clipped by 3 bases and J by 6 bases; unmatched bases: 8. The CDR3 is made up of 15 amino acids. The germline V gene encodes CDR1 SGHNT and CDR2 YENEEA. Written as DNA, the CDR3 is TGTGCCAGCAGCTTCCAAGCTAGCGGTATCAATGAGCAGTTCTTC. Translation gives CASSFQASGINEQFF.